This TCR beta chain originates from a study of blood T cell repertoires in COVID-19. Whole-study context: Some COVID-19 samples were acute and others convalescent; all came from the United States, Italy and Spain. T cells, B-cell-depleted T cells, or PBMCs provided the cDNA or gDNA that served as material.

Germline assignment: CDR1 GTSNPN and CDR2 SVGIG (reference sequence). This CDR3 contains 13 residues. The V end was cut by 3 bases, the J end by 4 bases, with 10 bases between. How the authors handled the data: The authors estimated nucleated cell counts from reference gene primer amplification. TCRdb's table, derived via immunoSEQ multiplex PCR, lists solely in-frame clones and lacks some. V and J calls and clone size are copied from that table; D and trimming were computed from the DNA. The sample consists of just over 300,000 clones, roughly 89% of them appearing once. Recruited during active infection, patients (from Seattle) were subsequently followed longitudinally.

The chain has TRBV30 and TRBJ2-1, with D tentatively TRBD1 (7 bases). Sequenced material: peripheral blood. The origin of this receptor is a woman in her 30s with COVID-19, enrolled during active disease. The CDR3 spells CAWRGGQYNEQFF. CDR3 bases: TGTGCCTGGAGGGGGGGACAGTACAATGAGCAGTTCTTC.